One and the same sample provided the 27 T cell receptor beta chains below, sequenced in a study of blood T cell repertoires in COVID-19 (dated by TCRdb to 2019 to 2021). Preparation of the library involved the immunoSEQ multiplex PCR assay. Entries here come from immuneACCESS through TCRdb and include only in-frame sequences with V and J called. Some clones fail to appear in such tables; in the studies checked, an unresolved V gene covers under half of the shortfall, and the cause of the remainder is unknown. This sample comprises some 160,000 clones, about 82% of them detected only once. The ten largest clones represent less than 7% of the sample. The source material was PBMCs or T cells enriched from blood (not recorded which). The receptors shown here come from a woman between 40 and 55 years old who had recovered from COVID-19.

The chain recombines TRBV28 with TRBJ1-2; D not resolved. Germline CDR1 and CDR2: MDHEN and SYDVKM. CDR3 length: 12 residues. Trimming removed 8 bases from V and 5 bases from J, with 12 bases in between. CDR3 sequence: CASSVGRYGYTF. DNA of the CDR3: TGTGCCAGCTCGGTTGGGAGATATGGCTACACCTTC.

The CDR3 sequence is CASSSLGLAGAGNEQFF. In DNA, the CDR3 is TGTGCCAGCAGTTCCCTAGGACTAGCGGGGGCGGGAAATGAGCAGTTCTTC. This rearrangement joins TRBV27 to TRBJ2-1; 13 nucleotides match TRBD2. The CDR3 extends over 17 amino acids. Germline V gene data show CDR1 as MNHEY and CDR2 as SMNVEV (reference sequence). Germline trimming cut 4 bases from V and 7 bases from J; bases unmatched to any gene: 10.

The sample holds one count of this clone. The V gene is TRBV5-1, the J gene TRBJ1-2; 11 bases match TRBD1. Germline assignment: CDR1 SGHRS and CDR2 YFSETQ. V lost 1 base to trimming and J lost 6 bases; unmatched junction nucleotides: 2. This CDR3 spans 14 amino acids. The CDR3 DNA reads TGCGCCAGCAGCTTGCGGACAGGGGGCGATGGCTACACCTTC. This sequence encodes CASSLRTGGDGYTF.

The CDR3 sequence: CASSPDGNYGYTF. CDR3 sequence (DNA): TGTGCCAGCTCACCTGACGGGAACTATGGCTACACCTTC. The rearrangement links TRBV18 to TRBJ1-2, with D unclear. V was shortened by 3 bases and J by 2 bases, with 7 bases between the two germline ends. The CDR3 loop spans 13 amino acids. Germline CDR1 is KGHSH and CDR2 is LQKENI.

J is TRBJ1-2 and V is TRBV13; D is uncertain. The germline V gene encodes CDR1 PRHDT and CDR2 FYEKMQ (reference sequence). The V end was cut by 5 bases, the J end by 6 bases, with 13 bases between. This CDR3 spans 13 amino acids. The CDR3 region has the DNA TGTGCCAGCAGCGGCGACCAGCGGGATGGCTACACCTTC. Protein sequence: CASSGDQRDGYTF. The full variable domain, with the rest looked up from reference TRBV13 and TRBJ1-2, is AAGVIQSPRHLIKEKRETATLKCYPIPRHDTVYWYQQGPGQDPQFLISFYEKMQSDKGSIPDRFSAQQFSDYHSELNMSSLELGDSALYFCASSGDQRDGYTFGSGTRLTVV.

V usage is TRBV4-1 and J usage is TRBJ1-2, with 7 nucleotides matching TRBD1. The CDR3 is made up of 16 amino acids. Germline CDR1 is MGHRA and CDR2 is YSYEKL. V shed 1 base, J shed 7 bases, and the junction held 12 bases outside the gene matches. CDR3 sequence reads: CASSQGPQGQTGGYTF. CDR3 coding DNA: TGCGCCAGCAGCCAAGGACCTCAGGGACAGACGGGTGGCTACACCTTC.

V and J are TRBV27 and TRBJ2-7, with TRBD1 as a possible D gene (6 bases). V lost 4 bases to trimming and J lost 3 bases, with 16 bases between them. Germline V lookup: CDR1 MNHEY, CDR2 SMNVEV (reference sequence). The CDR3 runs 15 residues. The CDR3 bases are TGTGCCAGCAGTTCCCCGCTCAGGGGTCACTACGAGCAGTACTTC. Its protein is CASSSPLRGHYEQYF.

This chain links TRBV7-8 with TRBJ2-7; 11 nucleotides align to TRBD1. The CDR3 loop spans 15 amino acids. Trimming cost V 4 bases and J 6 bases; bases outside gene matches: 8. Germline V gene data show CDR1 as SGHVS and CDR2 as FQNEAQ. The CDR3 bases are TGTGCCAGCAGCTCACCCGGGACAGGGGGTTTCGAGCAGTACTTC. Translated, it gives CASSSPGTGGFEQYF.

The chain carries TRBV7-9 and TRBJ1-1, with D unclear. This CDR3 has 13 amino acids. The V end lost 5 bases, the J end lost 5 bases, and 12 bases lay between the germline ends. Germline-derived CDR1 and CDR2 are SEHNR and FQNEAQ (reference sequence). CDR3 amino acids: CASSSSPGTEAFF. The CDR3 DNA is TGTGCCAGCAGCAGCAGCCCGGGAACTGAAGCTTTCTTT.

Notes on this clone: A read error may produce the germline difference seen at one junction end. The chain has TRBV2 and TRBJ2-7; weak D call: TRBD2 (6 bases). The length of the CDR3 is 14 residues. Per the germline V gene, CDR1 is SNHLY and CDR2 is FYNNEI. The CDR3 region has the DNA TGTGCCAGCAGCGCCCCGGCGGGGAGCTACGAGCTGTACTTC. The encoded protein is CASSAPAGSYELYF.

This rearrangement joins TRBV6-4 to TRBJ2-5; 7 bases align to TRBD2. Germline-derived CDR1 and CDR2 are MRHNA and SNTAGT. This CDR3 spans 13 amino acids. The junction had 2 bases not matched to a gene; V was cut back by 3 bases and J by 4 bases. The CDR3 coding sequence is TGTGCCAGCAGTGAATGGGGGGGAGAGACCCAGTACTTC. This encodes CASSEWGGETQYF.

V and J are TRBV6-5 and TRBJ1-3, with TRBD1 as a possible D gene (5 bases). V lost 6 bases to trimming and J lost 0 bases, with 12 bases between them. The V gene's germline CDR1 is MNHEY and CDR2 SVGAGI. The CDR3 runs to 15 residues. CDR3 loop: CASSRGVSSGNTIYF. CDR3 sequence (DNA): TGTGCCAGCAGCCGGGGGGTTAGCTCTGGAAACACCATATATTTT.

CDR3 amino acids: CAWSVEEHNSPLHF. CDR3 nucleotide sequence: TGTGCCTGGAGTGTAGAGGAACATAATTCACCCCTCCACTTT. The gene calls are TRBV30 and TRBJ1-6; no reliable D call. Trimming took off 0 bases at V and 5 bases at J, with 8 bases between the two ends. Per germline, CDR1 GTSNPN and CDR2 SVGIG (reference sequence). The CDR3 loop spans 14 amino acids.

The rearrangement links TRBV19 to TRBJ2-7; 10 bases map to TRBD1. Germline CDR1 reads LNHDA; CDR2 reads SQIVND (reference sequence). The CDR3 totals 16 residues. The V gene end was trimmed by 6 bases and the J gene end by 0 bases; junction bases not matched to a gene: 8. CDR3 coding DNA: TGTGCCAGTAGGGGACAGGGGCGATCCCACTCCTACGAGCAGTACTTC. Translated: CASRGQGRSHSYEQYF. The full variable domain, in which reference TRBV19 and TRBJ2-7 provide the parts outside the CDR3, is DGGITQSPKYLFRKEGQNVTLSCEQNLNHDAMYWYRQDPGQGLRLIYYSQIVNDFQKGDIAEGYSVSREKKESFPLTVTSAQKNPTAFYLCASRGQGRSHSYEQYFGPGTRLTVT.

V usage is TRBV2 and J usage is TRBJ2-4; D is unresolved. Trimming stripped 3 bases from V and 1 base from J, with 10 bases between. The CDR3 extends over 15 amino acids. Germline lookup yields CDR1 SNHLY and CDR2 FYNNEI. CDR3 loop: CASSDVPQAKNIQYF. For the CDR3, the DNA is TGTGCCAGCAGTGACGTTCCCCAGGCCAAAAACATTCAGTACTTC.

The rearrangement joins TRBV7-8 to TRBJ1-1; 8 positions match TRBD1. Trimming removed 5 bases from V and 1 base from J; junction bases left unmatched: 0. CDR3 length: 13 residues. Germline CDR1 and CDR2: SGHVS and FQNEAQ. The CDR3 DNA follows: TGTGCCAGCAGCGACAGGGGGAACACTGAAGCTTTCTTT. This sequence encodes CASSDRGNTEAFF.

The chain couples TRBV5-6 to TRBJ2-7, with 14 nucleotides matching TRBD2. Germline values: CDR1 SGHDT, CDR2 YYEEEE. CDR3 length equals 15 residues. The trim removed 4 bases at V and 3 bases at J, leaving 3 bases unmatched. The CDR3 DNA reads TGTGCCAGCAGCCTGACTAGCGGGGGGGTCTACGAGCAGTACTTC. It codes for CASSLTSGGVYEQYF.

DNA of the CDR3: TGTGCCAGCAGCCCCTGGTACAGGGCCCTAACAGATGGCTACACCTTC. It specifies CASSPWYRALTDGYTF. This sequence joins TRBV7-9 and TRBJ1-2; weak D call: TRBD1 (6 bases). V lost 5 bases and J lost 6, with 22 bases in between. CDR3 size: 16 residues. Germline loops: CDR1 SEHNR, CDR2 FQNEAQ (reference sequence).

This chain links TRBV11-3 with TRBJ1-2; 7 bases agree with TRBD1. Germline assignment: CDR1 SGHNT and CDR2 YENEEA. J was trimmed by 8 bases and V by 0 bases; bases with no gene match: 6. CDR3 length: 14 amino acids. CDR3 nucleotide sequence: TGTGCCAGCAGCTTAGATAGAGGGGGCTTCGGCTACACCTTC. Residues: CASSLDRGGFGYTF.

The chain combines TRBV29-1 with TRBJ1-3, with TRBD1 matching 7 bases. The germline CDR1 and CDR2 sequences are SQVTM and ANQGSEA. V gave up 4 bases and J gave up 4 bases; unmatched junction bases: 4. This CDR3 is 13 amino acids long. Here the CDR3 reads CSVARQGGNTIYF. CDR3 nucleotide sequence: TGCAGCGTTGCCCGACAGGGAGGAAACACCATATATTTT.

This chain uses TRBV6-5 with TRBJ1-6; 7 bases are shared with TRBD1. There are 15 residues in the CDR3. J lost 6 bases, V lost 7 bases, and 9 bases had no gene match. Germline V gene data show CDR1 as MNHEY and CDR2 as SVGAGI. In DNA, the CDR3 is TGTGCCAGCAATCCCGAGGGGGCAGTTAATTCACCCCTCCACTTT. Translating gives CASNPEGAVNSPLHF.

In DNA, the CDR3 is TGTGCCAGCAGCCCCAGGAGGGTGCCTAGCGGAGATGGGGAGACCCAGTACTTC. Translated, it gives CASSPRRVPSGDGETQYF. The chain couples TRBV11-2 to TRBJ2-5, with TRBD2 matching over 7 bases. The CDR3 has 18 amino acids. Germline CDR1 is SGHAT and CDR2 is FQNNGV. The V gene end was trimmed by 5 bases and the J gene end by 5 bases; junction bases not matched to a gene: 20.

Only one count was recorded for this clone. In DNA form, the CDR3 reads TGCAGCGTTGCTTCAGGACTCAATCAGCCCCAGCATTTT. Translated: CSVASGLNQPQHF. The chain links TRBV29-1 to TRBJ1-5; D ambiguous. Germline CDR1 SQVTM, CDR2 ANQGSEA. CDR3 size: 13 residues. V lost 4 bases and J 3 bases, leaving 10 bases between the germline ends.

J is TRBJ2-3 and V is TRBV9, with TRBD2 identical over 7 bases. This CDR3 spans 14 amino acids. With V trimmed by 4 bases and J by 10 bases, 12 bases remained unmatched. The germline CDR1 and CDR2 sequences are SGDLS and YYNGEE. CDR3 in amino acids: CASSNRDYIEPQYF. CDR3 sequence (DNA): TGTGCCAGCAGCAACCGGGACTACATAGAACCGCAGTATTTT.

The rearrangement links TRBV4-1 to TRBJ1-5, with 8 bases that match TRBD1. V was clipped by 1 base and J by 1 base; unmatched bases: 0. The CDR3 length is 15 residues. The germline V gene encodes CDR1 MGHRA and CDR2 YSYEKL. CDR3 DNA: TGCGCCAGCAGCCAAGGGACAGGGAGCAATCAGCCCCAGCATTTT. It is translated as CASSQGTGSNQPQHF.

The chain's CDR3 is CASREEHDTQYF. The DNA of the CDR3 is TGTGCCAGCAGAGAAGAACACGATACGCAGTATTTT. The V gene is TRBV14, the J gene TRBJ2-3; D is undetermined. Germline V gene data show CDR1 as SGHDN and CDR2 as FVKESK. Trimming left V 6 bases short and J 6 bases short, with 10 bases between. This CDR3 has 12 residues.

This chain uses TRBV7-8 with TRBJ1-1; the match to TRBD1 covers 8 bases. This CDR3 contains 16 residues. V shed 5 bases, J shed 1 base, and the junction held 9 bases outside the gene matches. Germline lookup yields CDR1 SGHVS and CDR2 FQNEAQ. The CDR3 DNA reads TGTGCCAGCAGCCCACGCGTAGGGACAGGGAACACTGAAGCTTTCTTT. Protein sequence: CASSPRVGTGNTEAFF.